Listed below are T cell receptor beta chains from one sample, sequenced in a study of molecular identifiers for immune sequencing clone quantification. TCRdb itself ran the PCR reads through MiXCR, one entry per CDR3 protein. This table has 460,000 or so distinct CDR3 sequences, around a fifth appearing once. The source material was naive CD8+ T cells from blood, with Jurkat cell RNA spiked in. The receptors were gathered from a human donor in good health. Some libraries in this study had Jurkat cell RNA spiked in. CDR3s include the opening cysteine and the closing phenylalanine or tryptophan. D genes are given only for firm matches. Clone size is shown for a subset of rows, as once, few, many or a class of expanded clone.

d_call,v_call,clone_size,j_call,cdr3_aa,cdr3_nt
TRBD2,TRBV7-9,-,TRBJ2-7,CASSSRLLAGNYEQYF,TGTGCCAGCAGCTCGCGCCTGCTAGCGGGGAACTACGAGCAGTACTTC
-,TRBV2,many,TRBJ2-3,CASSDPFGGLTDTQYF,TGTGCCAGCAGTGACCCGTTCGGGGGCCTCACAGATACGCAGTATTTT
TRBD2,TRBV7-9,-,TRBJ2-7,CASSSSSGSQNEQYF,TGTGCCAGCAGCTCTTCAAGCGGGAGTCAAAACGAGCAGTACTTC
TRBD1,TRBV29-1,many,TRBJ1-2,CSVPTRTGEGYTF,TGCAGCGTACCTACCCGGACAGGGGAAGGCTACACCTTC
TRBD1,TRBV2,few,TRBJ2-1,CASRPGQGYNEQFF,TGTGCCAGCAGGCCGGGACAGGGATACAATGAGCAGTTCTTC
-,TRBV20-1,many,TRBJ2-2,CSARVGEYGELFF,TGCAGTGCTAGAGTAGGGGAGTATGGGGAGCTGTTTTTT
TRBD1,TRBV4-3,few,TRBJ2-7,CASSQDAVGTGKGEQYF,TGCGCCAGCAGCCAAGATGCAGTGGGGACAGGGAAAGGCGAGCAGTACTTC
TRBD1,TRBV2,few,TRBJ1-4,CASSEVTGDAEKLFF,TGTGCCAGCAGTGAAGTAACAGGGGATGCTGAAAAACTGTTTTTT
-,TRBV11-2,many,TRBJ1-1,CASSLDPGYTEAFF,TGTGCCAGCAGCTTGGATCCGGGTTACACTGAAGCTTTCTTT
-,TRBV21-1,many,TRBJ2-3,CASSKVSPSDKHDTQYF,TGTGCCAGCAGCAAAGTAAGCCCTTCGGATAAGCATGATACGCAGTATTTT
TRBD1,TRBV19,-,TRBJ2-1,CASSIGSRGRYNEQFF,TGTGCCAGTAGCATTGGGAGCAGGGGGCGATACAATGAGCAGTTCTTC
-,TRBV6-7,few,TRBJ2-7,CASGSLSTYEQCF,TGTGCCAGCGGCTCCCTATCAACCTACGAGCAGTGCTTC
TRBD1,TRBV9,many,TRBJ2-7,CASSIGQASAYEQYF,TGTGCCAGCAGCATAGGACAGGCGTCGGCCTACGAGCAGTACTTC
TRBD1,TRBV6-2/TRBV6-3,many,TRBJ2-7,CASSLDRVYEQYF,TGTGCCAGCAGTTTGGACAGGGTCTACGAGCAGTACTTC
TRBD1,TRBV7-6,many,TRBJ2-3,CASSLTTGVRQDTQYF,TGTGCCAGCAGCCTTACGACAGGGGTGCGTCAAGATACGCAGTATTTT
-,TRBV3-1,many,TRBJ2-5,CASSQAVEETQYF,TGTGCCAGCAGCCAGGCGGTAGAAGAGACCCAGTACTTC
-,TRBV29-1,few,TRBJ1-1,CSVLDVTGAFF,TGCAGCGTCTTAGACGTCACTGGAGCTTTCTTT
-,TRBV6-2/TRBV6-3,few,TRBJ2-1,CASTLGMVGIYNEQFF,TGTGCCAGCACCCTAGGTATGGTGGGGATATACAATGAGCAGTTCTTC
TRBD1,TRBV19,-,TRBJ1-2,CATKPGQGVLNYGYTF,TGTGCCACCAAACCGGGACAGGGGGTTCTTAACTATGGCTACACCTTC
TRBD1,TRBV7-2,-,TRBJ1-2,CASSLATGEGYTF,TGTGCCAGCAGCTTAGCCACAGGGGAAGGCTACACCTTC
-,TRBV9,few,TRBJ2-7,CASSPGGGDSSSYEQYF,TGTGCCAGCAGCCCAGGAGGCGGGGACAGTAGTTCCTACGAGCAGTACTTC
-,TRBV7-6,many,TRBJ2-5,CASSSGEWRGETQYF,TGTGCCAGCAGCTCCGGGGAGTGGAGGGGAGAGACCCAGTACTTC
TRBD1,TRBV4-1,many,TRBJ2-4,CASSFDRVAKNIQYF,TGCGCCAGCAGCTTCGACAGGGTAGCCAAAAACATTCAGTACTTC
-,TRBV4-1,few,TRBJ2-3,CASSHPERGTDTQYF,TGCGCCAGCAGCCACCCAGAACGGGGGACAGATACGCAGTATTTT
-,TRBV20-1,-,TRBJ2-6,CSARGGRGEALSGANVLTF,TGCAGTGCTAGAGGGGGACGGGGTGAGGCCCTCTCTGGGGCCAACGTCCTGACTTTC
-,TRBV4-3,-,TRBJ1-2,CASSQDRSNYGYTF,TGCGCCAGCAGCCAAGACAGATCTAACTATGGCTACACCTTC
-,TRBV29-1,many,TRBJ1-1,CSVWTGTNTEAFF,TGCAGCGTCTGGACGGGGACGAACACTGAAGCTTTCTTT
-,TRBV7-9,-,TRBJ2-1,CASSLGWQDSYNEQFF,TGTGCCAGCAGCTTAGGTTGGCAGGACTCCTACAATGAGCAGTTCTTC
-,TRBV7-9,-,TRBJ2-7,CAGSSDFSPLREQYF,TGTGCCGGCAGCTCCGACTTTTCCCCCTTACGGGAGCAGTACTTC
-,TRBV24-1,few,TRBJ2-3,CATAWRTDTQYF,TGTGCCACCGCTTGGCGGACAGATACGCAGTATTTT
TRBD2,TRBV7-9,-,TRBJ2-5,CASSLADAGGQETQYF,TGTGCCAGCAGCTTAGCCGACGCGGGGGGTCAAGAGACCCAGTACTTC
-,TRBV25-1,-,TRBJ2-7,CASRDPGDGKSYEQYF,TGTGCCAGCAGAGATCCAGGAGACGGAAAAAGCTACGAGCAGTACTTC
TRBD2,TRBV7-2,many,TRBJ2-1,CASSPPPSGYNEQFF,TGTGCCAGCAGCCCCCCCCCTAGCGGGTACAATGAGCAGTTCTTC
-,TRBV6-2/TRBV6-3,many,TRBJ2-5,CASSSAWTQYF,TGTGCCAGCAGCTCCGCTTGGACCCAGTACTTC
-,TRBV6-5,-,TRBJ2-5,CASSHGLGNQEAQYF,TGTGCCAGCAGTCACGGTTTGGGGAATCAAGAGGCCCAGTACTTC
-,TRBV7-9,many,TRBJ2-5,CASSPRLQETQYF,TGTGCCAGCAGCCCTAGACTGCAAGAGACCCAGTACTTC
-,TRBV2,few,TRBJ2-3,CASSEYAGSTDTQYF,TGTGCCAGCAGTGAATATGCGGGGAGCACAGATACGCAGTATTTT
-,TRBV7-9,many,TRBJ1-5,CASSLSLQGQRNQPQHF,TGTGCCAGCAGCTTATCGCTACAGGGACAACGCAATCAGCCCCAGCATTTT
TRBD2,TRBV7-9,many,TRBJ2-5,CASSLGTSSGRETQYF,TGTGCCAGCAGCTTAGGTACATCTAGCGGGAGAGAGACCCAGTACTTC
-,TRBV6-1,many,TRBJ2-7,CASSDPGSYSYEQYF,TGTGCCAGCAGCGATCCCGGCAGCTACTCCTACGAGCAGTACTTC
-,TRBV3-1,few,TRBJ1-1,CASSQYGENTEAFF,TGTGCCAGCAGCCAATACGGGGAGAACACTGAAGCTTTCTTT
TRBD1,TRBV20-1,many,TRBJ2-3,CSAFPGQGMTDTQYF,TGCAGTGCTTTCCCGGGACAGGGGATGACAGATACGCAGTATTTT
TRBD1,TRBV4-1,many,TRBJ1-1,CASRPDRGTEAFF,TGCGCCAGCAGACCGGACAGGGGCACTGAAGCTTTCTTT
-,TRBV5-1,few,TRBJ2-1,CASNEAAEQFF,TGCGCCAGCAACGAGGCGGCTGAGCAGTTCTTC
-,TRBV5-6,-,TRBJ1-4,CASSPGPQSETTNEKLFF,TGTGCCAGCAGCCCGGGGCCACAATCAGAAACAACTAATGAAAAACTGTTTTTT
-,TRBV30,many,TRBJ1-2,CAWSVSTATYDYTF,TGTGCCTGGAGTGTGTCTACCGCTACCTATGACTACACCTTC
-,TRBV13,many,TRBJ2-7,CASSRTGLSYEQYF,TGTGCCAGCAGCCGAACGGGCCTCTCCTACGAGCAGTACTTC
TRBD2,TRBV4-3,many,TRBJ2-1,CASSQKLAGGNYNEQFF,TGCGCCAGCAGCCAAAAGCTAGCGGGAGGAAACTACAATGAGCAGTTCTTC
-,TRBV29-1,many,TRBJ1-1,CSVEKENTEAFF,TGCAGCGTTGAAAAGGAGAACACTGAAGCTTTCTTT
-,TRBV11-2,-,TRBJ2-7,CASSHRVTPYEQCF,TGTGCCAGCAGCCACAGGGTAACGCCCTACGAGCAGTGCTTC
-,TRBV7-6,few,TRBJ1-1,CASSLAKRDTEAFF,TGTGCCAGCAGCTTAGCAAAGAGAGACACTGAAGCTTTCTTT